Following are 13 T cell receptor beta chains from one sample sequenced in a study of cytomegalovirus exposure and HLA in healthy donors. Primers: 60 Vbeta forward and 13 Jbeta reverse. Generated by immunoSEQ multiplex PCR, the TCRdb table keeps only in-frame clones and is missing some. This sample has roughly 100,000 clones, with more than 60% found just once. Material for sequencing was PBMCs. The source of these receptors is a man aged 25-45 years in good health and CMV-seronegative.

The chain is built from TRBV18 and TRBJ2-1, with D hard to call. Germline lookup yields CDR1 KGHSH and CDR2 LQKENI. Trimming stripped 6 bases from V and 4 bases from J, with 13 bases between. The CDR3 spans 14 residues. The CDR3 region is CASSPDGEYNEQFF. In DNA form, the CDR3 reads TGTGCCAGCTCCCCTGACGGAGAGTACAATGAGCAGTTCTTC.

This sequence joins TRBV7-3 and TRBJ2-5; the match to TRBD1 covers 8 bases. This CDR3 contains 15 residues. CDR1 SGHTA and CDR2 FQGTGA come from the germline V gene. Trimming took 2 bases from V and 5 from J; bases not matched to a gene: 7. CDR3 in amino acids: CASSLSGTGPETQYF. The CDR3 DNA sequence: TGTGCCAGCAGCTTATCCGGGACAGGACCCGAGACCCAGTACTTC.

The V and J genes are TRBV7-9 and TRBJ2-2; TRBD1 is a possible D gene (6 bases). The CDR3 is made up of 16 amino acids. Trimming cost V 6 bases and J 0 bases, with 14 bases left between them. CDR1 is SEHNR and CDR2 is FQNEAQ in the germline V gene (reference sequence). CDR3 sequence reads: CASRVGAGANTGELFF. DNA for the CDR3: TGTGCCAGCAGGGTAGGGGCAGGGGCGAACACCGGGGAGCTGTTTTTT.

J is TRBJ2-5 and V is TRBV6-5, with D tentatively TRBD2 (6 bases). The closer fit of TRBJ2-7 to the DNA end suggests the J call may be wrong. Germline CDR1 reads MNHEY; CDR2 reads SVGAGI. This CDR3 has 13 amino acids. The CDR3: CASLRRDSYEQYF. The CDR3, as DNA: TGTGCCAGCCTTAGGCGGGACTCCTACGAGCAGTACTTC.

The chain couples TRBV9 to TRBJ1-5; the D gene is possibly TRBD1 (6 bases). Germline values: CDR1 SGDLS, CDR2 YYNGEE. This CDR3 is 14 amino acids long. V lost 4 bases and J lost 7, with 15 bases in between. As DNA, the CDR3 is TGTGCCAGCAGCATTTACAGGGAAGGGCAGCCCCAGCATTTT. Its protein product is CASSIYREGQPQHF. The complete variable domain, with remaining parts taken from reference TRBV9 and TRBJ1-5, reads DSGVTQTPKHLITATGQRVTLRCSPRSGDLSVYWYQQSLDQGLQFLIQYYNGEERAKGNILERFSAQQFPDLHSELNLSSLELGDSALYFCASSIYREGQPQHFGDGTRLSIL.

The gene calls are TRBV13 and TRBJ1-1, with 8 nucleotides matching TRBD1. Germline loops: CDR1 PRHDT, CDR2 FYEKMQ (reference sequence). V lost 3 bases and J lost 4; bases outside the gene matches: 4. The CDR3 has 14 amino acids. The CDR3, as DNA: TGTGCCAGCAGCTTGACAGGGGCACTCACTGAAGCTTTCTTT. Translating gives CASSLTGALTEAFF.

This chain links TRBV5-1 with TRBJ2-1; 7 bases are a match to TRBD2. Trimming cost V 0 bases and J 1 base; bases outside gene matches: 1. CDR3 length: 15 residues. The germline CDR1 and CDR2 sequences are SGHRS and YFSETQ. This chain's CDR3 is CASSLDGGSYNEQFF. CDR3 DNA: TGCGCCAGCAGCTTGGACGGGGGGTCCTACAATGAGCAGTTCTTC.

This clone was seen once. The chain has TRBV21-1 and TRBJ1-3. TRBV21-1 is flagged as a pseudogene. The CDR3 has 15 residues. The CDR3 loop reads CASSKRRAIGNTIYF. The CDR3 bases are TGTGCCAGCAGCAAACGTCGAGCGATTGGAAACACCATATATTTT.

The chain uses TRBV2 and TRBJ1-4, with 9 bases lining up with TRBD1. V gave up 5 bases and J gave up 7 bases; unmatched junction bases: 8. Germline loops: CDR1 SNHLY, CDR2 FYNNEI. The CDR3 totals 15 residues. The CDR3 DNA sequence: TGTGCCAGCAGTCCCCCGGGACAGGGAAGTGAAAAACTGTTTTTT. This sequence encodes CASSPPGQGSEKLFF.

The V call is TRBV9, the J call TRBJ2-3, with D possibly TRBD2 on 7 matching bases. Germline values: CDR1 SGDLS, CDR2 YYNGEE. The CDR3 has 18 residues. Trimming left V 6 bases short and J 1 base short, with 24 bases between. The CDR3 DNA reads TGTGCCAGCACCAAAAACCACCTAAACGGGGGGCGCACAGATACGCAGTATTTT. Translating gives CASTKNHLNGGRTDTQYF.

This clone appeared a single time. This chain joins TRBV5-1 and TRBJ2-1, with TRBD2 as a possible D gene (6 bases). CDR1 and CDR2 from the germline V gene are SGHRS and YFSETQ. The V gene lost 2 bases and the J gene lost 4 bases, with 13 bases spanning the gap. The CDR3 is 15 amino acids. The CDR3 nucleotides are TGCGCCAGCAGCTTTGGCGGGACCAATTACAATGAGCAGTTCTTC. Its translation is CASSFGGTNYNEQFF.

The V gene is TRBV13, the J gene TRBJ2-1, with D perhaps TRBD2 (6 bases). V was cut by 5 bases and J by 4 bases, with 9 bases left in between. Per the germline V gene, CDR1 is PRHDT and CDR2 is FYEKMQ (reference sequence). This CDR3 comprises 13 residues. In DNA, the CDR3 is TGTGCCAGCAGCCGGCGGGGTTACAATGAGCAGTTCTTC. Translated, it gives CASSRRGYNEQFF.

This rearrangement joins TRBV2 to TRBJ1-1; D possibly corresponds to TRBD1 (6 bases). Germline CDR1 is SNHLY and CDR2 is FYNNEI. This CDR3 spans 14 amino acids. Between the trimmed V and J ends, which lost 4 bases and 4 bases, there was a span of 13 bases. The CDR3 sequence: CASSVRGGTTEAFF. The CDR3, as DNA: TGTGCCAGCAGTGTCAGAGGGGGAACCACTGAAGCTTTCTTT.